What follows are 26 T cell receptor beta chains derived from one specimen sequenced in a study of regulatory T cells in long-lasting Graves disease. Construction of the TCR beta libraries employed iRepertoire HTBI primers in conjunction with Arm-PCR of CDR3 regions. Each CDR3 protein gets one entry after TCRdb re-called the multiplex PCR reads with MiXCR. The sample comprises approximately 490,000 distinct CDR3 sequences, about 16% of which are singletons, and over 9% rests with the top ten. Time point given: newly diagnosed GD, antithyroid drugs for less than 3 months. Researchers made the TCR library from RNA that was extracted from PBMCs. The sample also formed part of further work on T cells in Graves' hyperthyroidism and ophthalmopathy.

Sequencing was performed on peripheral blood mononuclear cells (PBMCs), taken at new diagnosis, from a patient treated with antithyroid drugs. The receptors were sampled from a middle-aged man with Graves disease.

This clonotype was seen ten or more times. The chain combines TRBV11-2 with TRBJ2-2; tentatively, D is TRBD1 (6 bases). Germline V gives CDR1 SGHAT, CDR2 FQNNGV. The length of the CDR3 is 13 residues. Trimming took off 5 bases at V and 9 bases at J, with 13 bases between the two ends. DNA for the CDR3: TGTGCCAGCAGCACACAGGGTAACAGGGAGCTGTTTTTT. Translating it yields CASSTQGNRELFF.

The sample holds many counts of this clonotype. The rearrangement joins TRBV3-1 to TRBJ2-7; D is ambiguous. CDR1 LGHDT and CDR2 YNNKEL come from the germline V gene (reference sequence). The CDR3 runs 13 residues. The germline V and J ends were trimmed by 0 bases and 3 bases, with 6 bases remaining between them. This CDR3 is CASSQDAFYEQYF. DNA of the CDR3: TGTGCCAGCAGCCAAGACGCCTTCTACGAGCAGTACTTC.

This clonotype was observed a few times. The chain employs TRBV19 and TRBJ2-2; 9 bases align to TRBD1. CDR1 is LNHDA, CDR2 SQIVND, per germline (reference sequence). This CDR3 is 15 amino acids long. V gave up 6 bases and J gave up 2 bases; unmatched junction bases: 4. The CDR3 DNA reads TGTGCCAGTAGAAGGGACAGGGTCAACACCGGGGAGCTGTTTTTT. It yields the protein CASRRDRVNTGELFF.

The chain links TRBV20-1 to TRBJ2-1; 11 bases are shared with TRBD2. This CDR3 contains 14 residues. Trimming cost V 5 bases and J 8 bases; bases outside gene matches: 8. Germline V lookup: CDR1 DFQATT, CDR2 SNEGSKA (reference sequence). CDR3 sequence reads: CSAYLAGGPDEQFF. In DNA, the CDR3 is TGCAGTGCTTACCTAGCGGGAGGTCCCGATGAGCAGTTCTTC.

This clonotype was seen repeatedly, ten times or more. DNA for the CDR3: TGTGCCAGCAGTTATCTCCCAGGGACCAATGAGCAGTTCTTC. It is translated as CASSYLPGTNEQFF. This chain links TRBV6-2 or TRBV6-3 with TRBJ2-1, with D tentatively TRBD1 or TRBD2 (5 bases each). V lost 3 bases and J 6 bases, leaving 12 bases between the germline ends. CDR1 is MNHEY and CDR2 is SVGEGT in the germline V gene. The CDR3 runs to 14 residues.

This clonotype was seen at least ten times. V is TRBV27 and J is TRBJ2-7; TRBD2 aligns across 13 bases. The CDR3 runs 16 residues. Germline values: CDR1 MNHEY, CDR2 SMNVEV (reference sequence). Trimming cost V 3 bases and J 2 bases; bases outside gene matches: 4. The CDR3 protein is CASSFLTSGRAYEQYF. The CDR3 DNA follows: TGTGCCAGCAGTTTCTTAACTAGCGGGAGGGCCTACGAGCAGTACTTC.

Many counts were recorded for this clonotype. The rearrangement links TRBV27 to TRBJ2-1; D may correspond to TRBD1 or TRBD2 (5 bases each). CDR1 is MNHEY, CDR2 SMNVEV, per germline (reference sequence). The CDR3 is made up of 15 amino acids. V was shortened by 6 bases and J by 3 bases, with 15 bases between the two germline ends. The CDR3 reads CASRRDVQFYNEQFF. DNA of the CDR3: TGTGCCAGCAGACGGGACGTACAATTCTACAATGAGCAGTTCTTC.

This chain joins TRBV15 and TRBJ2-2; the D is unclear. The CDR3 is 14 residues long. The V end was cut by 5 bases, the J end by 2 bases, with 9 bases between. The germline V gene encodes CDR1 LNHNV and CDR2 YYDKDF (reference sequence). The CDR3 DNA is TGTGCCACCAGCCGTTTGGGAAACACCGGGGAGCTGTTTTTT. This codes for CATSRLGNTGELFF.

This clonotype showed up just a few times. This chain connects TRBV20-1 to TRBJ2-3, with TRBD1 identical over 7 bases. V lost 6 bases to trimming and J lost 4 bases; unmatched junction nucleotides: 7. This CDR3 is 13 amino acids long. CDR1 is DFQATT and CDR2 is SNEGSKA in the germline V gene (reference sequence). The CDR3 region has the DNA TGCAGTGCCCCGACAGGGTCCGCAGATACGCAGTATTTT. Its protein is CSAPTGSADTQYF.

This clonotype was seen repeatedly, ten times or more. The DNA for the CDR3 is TGTGCCAGCAGTGACTGGACTTCCAAGATCTGGCAGTTCTTC. This gives the protein CASSDWTSKIWQFF. The chain carries TRBV2 and TRBJ2-1; tentative D call: TRBD2 (5 bases). There are 14 residues in the CDR3. From germline, CDR1 is SNHLY and CDR2 FYNNEI. Deletions cut 3 bases from V and 12 bases from J, with 18 bases between.

Of note for this clonotype: The likely explanation is a read error, given a far larger clone one base away. The chain couples TRBV7-3 to TRBJ2-1, with D possibly being TRBD1 or TRBD2 (5 bases each). The CDR3 runs to 15 residues. The germline V and J ends were trimmed by 6 bases and 4 bases, with 16 bases remaining between them. The germline V gene encodes CDR1 SGHTA and CDR2 FQGTGA. The DNA for the CDR3 is TGTGCCAGCAGATGGGGGTCCACGGGTTACAATGAGCAGTTCTTC. Translating gives CASRWGSTGYNEQFF. The entire variable domain, with the rest obtained from reference TRBV7-3 and TRBJ2-1, is as follows: GAGVSQTPSNKVTEKGKYVELRCDPISGHTALYWYRQSLGQGPEFLIYFQGTGAADDSGLPNDRFFAVRPEGSVSTLKIQRTERGDSAVYLCASRWGSTGYNEQFFGPGTRLTVL.

This clonotype has only a few counts. The chain recombines TRBV29-1 with TRBJ2-3, with 7 bases matching TRBD1. Germline CDR1 is SQVTM and CDR2 is ANQGSEA. Trimming at V came to 7 bases and at J to 3 bases, leaving 4 bases not matched to a gene. The CDR3 consists of 12 residues. In DNA, the CDR3 is TGCAGCGATGGACAGGCAACAGATACGCAGTATTTT. Its translation: CSDGQATDTQYF.

This clonotype was found a few times. The CDR3 protein is CASTLEGLVNTGELFF. As DNA, the CDR3 is TGCGCCAGCACCCTGGAGGGGTTGGTAAACACCGGGGAGCTGTTTTTT. The rearrangement links TRBV5-1 to TRBJ2-2, with D tentatively TRBD2 (6 bases). Germline assignment: CDR1 SGHRS and CDR2 YFSETQ. The CDR3 contains 16 residues. V lost 6 bases and J 2 bases, leaving 17 bases between the germline ends. Full variable domain (outside the CDR3, taken from reference TRBV5-1 and TRBJ2-2): KAGVTQTPRYLIKTRGQQVTLSCSPISGHRSVSWYQQTPGQGLQFLFEYFSETQRNKGNFPGRFSGRQFSNSRSEMNVSTLELGDSALYLCASTLEGLVNTGELFFGEGSRLTVL.

The chain joins TRBV28 to TRBJ2-6, with 12 nucleotides matching TRBD1. This CDR3 is built from 15 residues. The germline CDR1 and CDR2 sequences are MDHEN and SYDVKM. J lost 2 bases, V lost 10 bases, and 3 bases had no gene match. The CDR3 loop is CATGTGGAGANVLTF. CDR3 in DNA: TGTGCCACCGGGACAGGGGGCGCTGGGGCCAACGTCCTGACTTTC.

This chain connects TRBV6-1 to TRBJ2-7; TRBD1 or TRBD2 may be the D gene (5 bases each). V gave up 6 bases and J gave up 7 bases, with 19 bases separating them. This CDR3 contains 14 residues. CDR1 and CDR2 (germline): MNHNS, SASEGT. This chain's CDR3 is CASSPWDRAREQYF. The CDR3 nucleotides read TGTGCCAGCAGCCCCTGGGACCGGGCTAGGGAGCAGTACTTC.

This clonotype came up a few times. This rearrangement joins TRBV18 to TRBJ2-4; tentatively, D is TRBD1 or TRBD2 (5 bases each). The CDR3 is made up of 17 amino acids. Trimming removed 0 bases from V and 0 bases from J, with 12 bases in between. Germline assignment: CDR1 KGHSH and CDR2 LQKENI. DNA of the CDR3: TGTGCCAGCTCACCACCGGGGACGGTAGAAGCCAAAAACATTCAGTACTTC. Its protein product is CASSPPGTVEAKNIQYF.

This clonotype has a count of ten or more. This sequence joins TRBV3-1 and TRBJ2-4; the match to TRBD1 covers 11 bases. The CDR3 length is 15 residues. Germline assignment: CDR1 LGHDT and CDR2 YNNKEL (reference sequence). The trim removed 4 bases at V and 7 bases at J, leaving 6 bases unmatched. CDR3 bases: TGTGCCAGCAGCCCGGCCGGACAGGGGGCTAACATTCAGTACTTC. Translating it yields CASSPAGQGANIQYF.

There are many counts of this clonotype. This chain uses TRBV5-1 with TRBJ2-7, with D uncertain. The V end was cut by 0 bases, the J end by 1 base, with 8 bases between. In germline, CDR1 is SGHRS, CDR2 YFSETQ. CDR3 length equals 14 residues. The CDR3, as DNA: TGCGCCAGCAGCTTGGATGCGGAGTCCTACGAGCAGTACTTC. It translates to CASSLDAESYEQYF.

In its sample, this clonotype was seen many times. The genes are TRBV10-3 and TRBJ2-5, with a weak D call TRBD2 (5 bases). The CDR3 covers 13 residues. CDR1 is ENHRY and CDR2 is SYGVKD in the germline V gene. Trimming removed 6 bases from V and 5 bases from J, with 13 bases in between. CDR3 bases: TGTGCCATCAGGACTCCCGGCGGGGAGACCCAGTACTTC. The encoded protein is CAIRTPGGETQYF.

The CDR3 loop reads CASSPSGTGKLYTGELFF. In DNA, the CDR3 is TGCGCCAGCAGCCCATCCGGGACAGGGAAGTTGTACACCGGGGAGCTGTTTTTT. This chain connects TRBV5-1 to TRBJ2-2; 9 bases line up with TRBD1. The CDR3 sequence is 18 residues long. Germline CDR1 is SGHRS and CDR2 is YFSETQ. Losses at the gene ends were 4 bases for V and 3 bases for J; bases not matched to a gene: 13.

This clonotype was observed at least ten times. The CDR3 protein is CASSSGAGGNSKNIQYF. In DNA form, the CDR3 reads TGTGCCAGCAGCTCCGGGGCTGGGGGGAACTCCAAAAACATTCAGTACTTC. This rearrangement joins TRBV28 to TRBJ2-4; D perhaps matches TRBD2 (6 bases). Trimming took off 6 bases at V and 2 bases at J, with 20 bases between the two ends. There are 17 residues in the CDR3. Germline CDR1 reads MDHEN; CDR2 reads SYDVKM.

There are a few counts of this clonotype. The chain carries TRBV5-5 and TRBJ2-1, with D unclear. Germline CDR1 SGHKS, CDR2 YYEKEE (reference sequence). V shed 0 bases and J shed 9 bases, with 7 bases lying between them. CDR3 length: 12 amino acids. The CDR3 DNA is TGTGCCAGCAGCTTGGCGTTGTTTGAGCAGTTCTTC. It codes for CASSLALFEQFF.

The table lists this clonotype with a few counts. The rearrangement links TRBV6-1 to TRBJ2-3, with a possible D match to TRBD2 (6 bases). Trimming stripped 7 bases from V and 5 bases from J, with 13 bases between. The germline V gene encodes CDR1 MNHNS and CDR2 SASEGT. The CDR3 runs 13 residues. The CDR3 is CASTGASGDTQYF. The CDR3 DNA reads as TGTGCCAGCACGGGAGCCAGCGGAGATACGCAGTATTTT.

V and J are TRBV3-1 and TRBJ1-5; D call uncertain. With 5 bases removed from V and 10 bases from J, the gap between germline ends came to 21 bases. The CDR3 is made up of 15 amino acids. Germline CDR1 LGHDT, CDR2 YNNKEL (reference sequence). The CDR3 bases are TGTGCCAGCAGCTTAGATCTAAGGCCCCCTGTTCCCCAGCATTTT. Protein: CASSLDLRPPVPQHF.

This clonotype showed up just a few times. CDR3 amino acids: CATSAENYGYTF. The CDR3 region has the DNA TGTGCCACCAGCGCAGAGAACTATGGCTACACCTTC. V usage is TRBV15 and J usage is TRBJ1-2; D is unresolved. From germline, CDR1 is LNHNV and CDR2 YYDKDF (reference sequence). Trimming left V 5 bases short and J 2 bases short, with 6 bases between. This CDR3 comprises 12 residues. The variable domain in full, completed from reference TRBV15 and TRBJ1-2, reads DAMVIQNPRYQVTQFGKPVTLSCSQTLNHNVMYWYQQKSSQAPKLLFHYYDKDFNNEADTPDNFQSRRPNTSFCFLDIRSPGLGDTAMYLCATSAENYGYTFGSGTRLTVV.

In its sample, this clonotype was seen many times. The chain combines TRBV20-1 with TRBJ2-4, with TRBD1 as a possible D gene (6 bases). CDR1 is DFQATT, CDR2 SNEGSKA, per germline (reference sequence). The CDR3 length is 13 residues. With 0 bases removed from V and 5 bases from J, the gap between germline ends came to 8 bases. CDR3 amino acids: CSARDGTQNIQYF. DNA for the CDR3: TGCAGTGCTAGAGACGGGACACAAAACATTCAGTACTTC.